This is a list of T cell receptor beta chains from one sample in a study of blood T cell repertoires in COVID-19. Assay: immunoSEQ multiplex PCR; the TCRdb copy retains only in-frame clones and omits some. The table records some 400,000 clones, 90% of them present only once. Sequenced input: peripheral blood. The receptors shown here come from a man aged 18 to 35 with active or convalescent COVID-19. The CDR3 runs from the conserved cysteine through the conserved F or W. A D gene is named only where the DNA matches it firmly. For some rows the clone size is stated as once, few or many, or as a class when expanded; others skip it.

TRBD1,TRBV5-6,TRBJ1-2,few,CASSSGTVYGYTF,TGTGCCAGCAGCTCCGGGACAGTCTATGGCTACACCTTC
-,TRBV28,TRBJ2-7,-,CASSLGRAEVYSGEQYF,TGTGCCAGCAGTTTAGGCAGGGCAGAGGTTTATAGTGGCGAGCAGTACTTC
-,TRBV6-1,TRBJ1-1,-,CASIMYMNTEAFF,TGTGCCAGCATCATGTACATGAACACTGAAGCTTTCTTT
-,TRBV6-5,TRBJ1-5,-,CASSPGQHQPQHF,TGTGCCAGCAGCCCCGGTCAACATCAGCCCCAGCATTTT
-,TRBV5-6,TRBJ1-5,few,CASSLFSRGANQPQHF,TGTGCCAGCAGCTTATTCTCACGGGGGGCCAATCAGCCCCAGCATTTT
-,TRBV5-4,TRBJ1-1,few,CASSGRNTEAFF,TGTGCCAGCAGCGGCCGGAACACTGAAGCTTTCTTT
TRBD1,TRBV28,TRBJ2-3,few,CASSNTGGGRPDTQYF,TGTGCCAGCAGCAACACAGGGGGTGGAAGACCAGATACGCAGTATTTT
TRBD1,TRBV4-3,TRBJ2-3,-,CASSQGYRGRKLQVGLDTQYF,TGCGCCAGCAGCCAAGGATACAGGGGACGGAAGTTACAAGTTGGTCTGGATACGCAGTATTTT
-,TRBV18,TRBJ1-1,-,CASSEVVNTEAFF,TGTGCCAGCTCGGAGGTCGTGAACACTGAAGCTTTCTTT
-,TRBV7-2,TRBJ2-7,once,CASSTRGDEQYF,TGTGCCAGCAGCACCAGGGGCGACGAGCAGTACTTC
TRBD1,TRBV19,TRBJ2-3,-,CASSIGLDRGSTDTQYF,TGTGCCAGTAGTATAGGACTGGACAGGGGTAGTACAGATACGCAGTATTTT